This is a list of T cell receptor beta chains from one sample in a study of blood T cell repertoires in COVID-19. The table came from immunoSEQ multiplex PCR; TCRdb's copy has only in-frame clones and leaves some out. The sample contains 65,000 to 95,000 clones, roughly 80% of which appear only once. Sequencing used peripheral blood. The origin of the receptors is a woman aged 40 to 49 with active or convalescent COVID-19. Each CDR3 is given with its conserved first and last residue. D genes are given only for firm matches. The listing skips clone size in some rows; elsewhere it reads once, few, many or a size class.

TRBV10-3	TRBJ1-2	TRBD1	few	TGTGCCATCAGTGAGACCCTGACAGGGGGCTATGGCTACACCTTC	CAISETLTGGYGYTF
TRBV5-6	TRBJ2-5	TRBD1	-	TGTGCCAGCAGCCCGGGGACAGTACAAGAGACCCAGTACTTC	CASSPGTVQETQYF
TRBV28	TRBJ2-7	-	-	TGTGCCAGCAGTACCCGTACAGGGCACTCCTACGAGCAGTACTTC	CASSTRTGHSYEQYF
TRBV28	TRBJ1-6	TRBD1	many	TGTGCCAGCAGTTTCCCACCCCGGACAGGGGGTTCACCCCTCCACTTT	CASSFPPRTGGSPLHF
TRBV28	TRBJ2-7	TRBD2	-	TGTGCCTCTCGACTAGCGCATGACTACGAGCAGTACTTC	CASRLAHDYEQYF
TRBV19	TRBJ2-7	TRBD1	-	TGTGCCAGTAGTATATTCACAGGGGCCTACGAGCAGTACTTC	CASSIFTGAYEQYF
TRBV7-9	TRBJ1-2	-	-	TGTGCCAGCAGCTTGCAGGATAGGAGGGGAAACTATGGCTACACCTTC	CASSLQDRRGNYGYTF
TRBV24-1	TRBJ2-1	TRBD1	-	TGTGCCACCAGTGGTCGGACAGGGGGCCTCTACAATGAGCAGTTCTTC	CATSGRTGGLYNEQFF
TRBV6-5	TRBJ1-2	TRBD1	many	TGTGCCAGCTCCAGTGACAGGGCGGGTGGCTACACCTTC	CASSSDRAGGYTF
TRBV5-1	TRBJ2-5	TRBD2	-	TGCGCCAGCAGCTTGTTGGTAGCGGGAGGAGGAGAGACCCAGTACTTC	CASSLLVAGGGETQYF
TRBV5-4	TRBJ2-1	TRBD2	-	TGTGCCAGCAGCTTAGGGGGGACTAGGGCCCCAGAGCAGTTCTTC	CASSLGGTRAPEQFF
TRBV2	TRBJ2-7	TRBD1	-	TGTGCCAGCAGTCCTGGACAGGGGACCTACGAGCAGTACTTC	CASSPGQGTYEQYF
TRBV19	TRBJ1-2	-	-	TGTGCCAGTAGTATCATGGCAGCGGGGGAAGCTTGGAGCTACACCTTC	CASSIMAAGEAWSYTF
TRBV18	TRBJ2-5	-	-	TGTGCCAGCTCACCACCTGGTACGAGAGGAGAGACCCAGTACTTC	CASSPPGTRGETQYF